This T cell receptor beta chain was identified in a study of T-cell memory formation after mild COVID-19. Study-wide background: Across donors, TCR clusters were largely donor specific.

Each CDR3 protein is one row after TCRdb ran MiXCR on the 5' RACE reads. There are 450,000 to 650,000 distinct CDR3 sequences in the sample; just over 20% occur only once, and 9.5% to 15% lies in the top ten. CDR1 and CDR2 from the germline V gene are LNHNV and YYDKDF (reference sequence). Trimming pared 1 base from V and 4 bases from J, leaving 12 bases between. The CDR3 covers 15 residues. Findings of the study overall: In second-wave clones peaking day 37, SARS-CoV-2 specificity remained unconfirmed. Those CD4+ clones that contracted were mainly in CM and EM (CD8+ ones in EMRA). There was a balanced CD4/CD8 profile in clones contracting day 15 to 85, and later expanders leaned CD4+.

A note on this clonotype: The antigen is unknown.

The sample was PBMCs or a T cell subset sorted from them (not recorded which). This receptor was taken from an adult woman who had mild COVID-19 (a few samples of this study predate the infection). Cell type and time point are not known. The V and J genes are TRBV15 and TRBJ2-3; possibly TRBD2 for D (5 bases). In DNA form, the CDR3 reads TGTGCCACCAGCAGAGTAGGGCCCGGGGCAGATACGCAGTATTTT. This sequence encodes CATSRVGPGADTQYF.